The rows below give T cell receptor beta chains drawn from one sample of a study of blood T cell repertoires in COVID-19. Repertoires were generated with immunoSEQ multiplex PCR, while TCRdb's copy carries only in-frame clones and drops some. The sample yields over 25,000 clones, 85% seen once. Material for sequencing was peripheral blood. These receptors were collected from an elderly man with active COVID-19. The CDR3 runs from the conserved cysteine through the conserved F or W. The order of the fields is V gene, J gene, clone size, D gene, CDR3 protein, CDR3 DNA. A D gene is named only where the DNA matches it firmly. The size of a clone is reported for some rows only, either as once, few or many, or as a class for expanded clones.

V gene: TRBV12-3/TRBV12-4; J gene: TRBJ1-2; clone size: NA; D gene: TRBD1; CDR3 protein: CASRRTGTRGYTF; CDR3 DNA: TGTGCCAGCAGAAGGACAGGCACCCGGGGCTACACCTTC
V gene: TRBV7-3; J gene: TRBJ2-7; clone size: NA; D gene: TRBD2; CDR3 protein: CASSEGLGRAAQYF; CDR3 DNA: TGTGCCAGCAGCGAAGGACTAGGGCGGGCCGCGCAGTACTTC
V gene: TRBV4-3; J gene: TRBJ2-2; clone size: NA; D gene: NA; CDR3 protein: CASSQLNSPGELFF; CDR3 DNA: TGCGCCAGCAGCCAACTTAATAGTCCCGGGGAGCTGTTTTTT
V gene: TRBV7-2; J gene: TRBJ2-2; clone size: once; D gene: NA; CDR3 protein: CASSLRDSRELFF; CDR3 DNA: TGTGCCAGCAGCCTCAGGGACTCGCGGGAGCTGTTTTTT
V gene: TRBV7-2; J gene: TRBJ2-3; clone size: NA; D gene: TRBD2; CDR3 protein: CASSLTSGASTDTQYF; CDR3 DNA: TGTGCCAGCAGCTTAACTAGCGGGGCTAGCACAGATACGCAGTATTTT
V gene: TRBV20-1; J gene: TRBJ1-2; clone size: NA; D gene: NA; CDR3 protein: CSASREGRGYTF; CDR3 DNA: TGCAGTGCTAGTCGTGAGGGTAGAGGCTACACCTTC
V gene: TRBV2; J gene: TRBJ1-3; clone size: NA; D gene: NA; CDR3 protein: CASSTLAGNTIYF; CDR3 DNA: TGTGCCAGCAGCACCTTAGCAGGGAACACCATATATTTT
V gene: TRBV12-5; J gene: TRBJ1-2; clone size: NA; D gene: NA; CDR3 protein: CASGLVPLIDGYTF; CDR3 DNA: TGTGCTAGTGGTTTGGTTCCCCTAATAGATGGCTACACCTTC
V gene: TRBV5-1; J gene: TRBJ2-3; clone size: NA; D gene: NA; CDR3 protein: CASSSSTDTQYF; CDR3 DNA: TGCGCCAGCAGCTCTAGCACAGATACGCAGTATTTT
V gene: TRBV20-1; J gene: TRBJ1-6; clone size: NA; D gene: NA; CDR3 protein: CSARGSPLHF; CDR3 DNA: TGCAGTGCGCGGGGATCACCCCTCCACTTT
V gene: TRBV18; J gene: TRBJ1-6; clone size: NA; D gene: NA; CDR3 protein: CASQQGINSPLHF; CDR3 DNA: TGTGCCAGCCAGCAGGGGATTAATTCACCCCTCCACTTT
V gene: TRBV5-6; J gene: TRBJ1-6; clone size: NA; D gene: TRBD1; CDR3 protein: CASPPLTGDISPNSPLHF; CDR3 DNA: TGTGCCAGCCCCCCCCTGACAGGGGATATTTCCCCTAATTCACCCCTCCACTTT
V gene: TRBV28; J gene: TRBJ2-7; clone size: NA; D gene: NA; CDR3 protein: CASGAGPYEQYF; CDR3 DNA: TGTGCCAGCGGGGCCGGACCCTACGAGCAGTACTTC
V gene: TRBV7-3; J gene: TRBJ2-2; clone size: NA; D gene: NA; CDR3 protein: CASSKTEINANTGELFF; CDR3 DNA: TGTGCCAGCAGTAAAACAGAGATTAACGCGAACACCGGGGAGCTGTTTTTT